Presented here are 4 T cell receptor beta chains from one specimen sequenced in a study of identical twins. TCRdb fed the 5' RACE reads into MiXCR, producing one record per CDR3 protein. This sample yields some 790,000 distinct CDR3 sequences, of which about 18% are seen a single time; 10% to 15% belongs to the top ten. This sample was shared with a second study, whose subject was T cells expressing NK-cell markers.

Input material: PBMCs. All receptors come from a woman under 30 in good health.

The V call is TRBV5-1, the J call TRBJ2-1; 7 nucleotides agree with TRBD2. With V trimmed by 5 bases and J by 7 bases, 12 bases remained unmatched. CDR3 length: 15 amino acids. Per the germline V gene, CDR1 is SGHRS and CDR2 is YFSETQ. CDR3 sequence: CASSMGTIKANEQFF. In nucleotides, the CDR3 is TGCGCCAGCAGTATGGGGACTATTAAGGCAAATGAGCAGTTCTTC.

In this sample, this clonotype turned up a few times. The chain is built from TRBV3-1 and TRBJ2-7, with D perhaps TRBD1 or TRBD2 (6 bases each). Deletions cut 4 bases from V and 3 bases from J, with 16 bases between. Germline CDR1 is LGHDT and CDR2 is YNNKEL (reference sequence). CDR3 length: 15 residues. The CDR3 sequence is CASSPGAGSSYEQYF. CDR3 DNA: TGTGCCAGCAGCCCGGGGGCCGGGAGCAGCTACGAGCAGTACTTC.

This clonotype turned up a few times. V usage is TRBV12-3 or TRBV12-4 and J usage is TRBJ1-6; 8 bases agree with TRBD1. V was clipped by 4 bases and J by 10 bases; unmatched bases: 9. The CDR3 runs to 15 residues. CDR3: CASSSRQGIGSPLHF. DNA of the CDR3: TGTGCCAGCAGTTCGAGACAGGGGATAGGATCACCCCTCCACTTT.

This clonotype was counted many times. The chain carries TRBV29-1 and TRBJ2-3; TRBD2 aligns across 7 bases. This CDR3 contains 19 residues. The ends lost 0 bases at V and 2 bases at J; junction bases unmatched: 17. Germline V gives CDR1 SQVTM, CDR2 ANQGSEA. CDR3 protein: CSVEDPGMVAGAITDTQYF. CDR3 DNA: TGCAGCGTTGAAGACCCGGGCATGGTAGCGGGCGCAATCACAGATACGCAGTATTTT.